This T cell receptor (beta chain) was retrieved from a study of T cell responses to AZD1222 COVID-19 vaccine. Worth noting for this clone: No antigen is known for it.

Findings and caveats of the study: AZD1222 recipients seropositive at baseline numbered only six or seven.

The germline V and J ends were trimmed by 1 base and 5 bases, with 8 bases remaining between them. The CDR3 length is 13 residues. The germline gives CDR1 ENHRY, CDR2 SYGVKD. Method: immunoSEQ multiplex PCR; TCRdb's copy keeps in-frame clones and lacks some. The table records 150,000 to 200,000 clones, approximately 92% of them present only once. This chain uses TRBV10-3 with TRBJ1-1, with D maybe TRBD1 (5 bases). This specimen was peripheral blood, taken on day 0 of AZD1222 vaccination. The TCR comes from an adult in good health. The CDR3 here is CAISEWGRTEAFF. CDR3 nucleotides: TGTGCCATCAGTGAGTGGGGCCGGACTGAAGCTTTCTTT.